Listed here are 2 T cell receptor beta chains from one sample, sequenced in a study of cytotoxic CD8 clonotypes in ibrutinib-treated CLL. TCRdb keeps only in-frame clones here, not all; method: immunoSEQ multiplex PCR. This sample has tens of thousands of clones, with 71% found just once. The starting material was PBMCs, obtained after 12 months of ibrutinib treatment. These receptors all come from a human donor with chronic lymphocytic leukemia.

This chain links TRBV9 with TRBJ2-2, with unresolved D. V shed 0 bases and J shed 7 bases, with 13 bases lying between them. CDR3 length: 15 amino acids. Per germline, CDR1 SGDLS and CDR2 YYNGEE. The CDR3 reads CASSVEFRFDGELFF. The CDR3 DNA reads TGTGCCAGCAGCGTAGAGTTTCGGTTCGACGGGGAGCTGTTTTTT.

The chain has TRBV19 and TRBJ2-2; D perhaps matches TRBD1 (6 bases). The germline CDR1 and CDR2 sequences are LNHDA and SQIVND (reference sequence). Between the trimmed V and J ends, which lost 7 bases and 3 bases, there was a span of 12 bases. The CDR3 has 14 residues. The CDR3 here is CASKSRGDTGELFF. DNA of the CDR3: TGTGCCAGTAAGAGCAGGGGAGACACCGGGGAGCTGTTTTTT.